This T cell receptor (beta chain) was sequenced in a study of regulatory T cells in long-lasting Graves disease. Study observations and caveats: Persistent disease was associated with favored TRBV28 usage and with favored use of TRBJ1-2 and TRBJ2-5. The TCR repertoire of persistent Graves' patients was less diverse than that of newly diagnosed ones.

Described time point: persistent/refractory GD, antithyroid drugs over 5 years with positive TRAb. PBMC RNA was the source of the TCR library. American Thyroid Association guidelines defined how Graves' disease was diagnosed. The patients were drawn from one endocrinology department in Xi'an, China. Construction of the TCR beta libraries employed iRepertoire HTBI primers in conjunction with Arm-PCR of CDR3 regions. Each CDR3 protein is one row after TCRdb ran MiXCR on the multiplex PCR reads. This sample has about 450,000 distinct CDR3 sequences, with 23% found just once. This clonotype showed up many times. Antigen unknown. This CDR3 comprises 18 residues. CDR1 is SNHLY and CDR2 is FYNNEI in the germline V gene. The J segment lost 2 bases and the V segment lost 4 bases, leaving 13 bases of the junction unmatched.

The chain joins TRBV2 to TRBJ2-7; 11 bases agree with TRBD2. The sequences come from peripheral blood mononuclear cells (PBMCs), collected when the disease was refractory, from a patient treated with antithyroid drugs. The clonotype comes from a female donor with Graves disease. CDR3 in amino acids: CASSVLGTSGSKTYEQYF. In nucleotides, the CDR3 is TGTGCCAGCAGTGTCCTTGGAACTAGCGGGAGTAAAACCTACGAGCAGTACTTC.